This TCR beta chain derives from a study of cytomegalovirus exposure and HLA in healthy donors. Findings and limits, study-wide: High specificity and sensitivity for cytomegalovirus status were reported for the classifier.

The PCR made use of 60 Vbeta and 13 Jbeta primers. Profiled with immunoSEQ multiplex PCR; TCRdb holds only in-frame clones, not every one. The sample has more than 200,000 clones; roughly 84% are singletons. The CDR3 runs to 14 residues. Trimming cost V 8 bases and J 4 bases; bases outside gene matches: 9. Germline assignment: CDR1 KGHSH and CDR2 LQKENI. Though nominally healthy at sampling, donors likely had unrecorded immune exposures. Worth noting for this clone: Its specificity is not known.

Specimen: PBMCs. The clonotype was recovered from a human donor in good health. This chain links TRBV18 with TRBJ2-7, with 9 bases aligning to TRBD1. The CDR3 DNA reads TGTGCCAGCCGCGTGGGGACAGGGACTTACGAGCAGTACTTC. Its translation: CASRVGTGTYEQYF.